Each of the 24 T cell receptor beta chains below was sequenced from the same sample in a study of shared clonotypes between healthy human individuals. Assay used: immunoSEQ multiplex PCR; TCRdb lists only in-frame clones, some missing. The profile shows around 2,100,000 clones, about 95% of them singletons. The naive CD8 fraction comprised CD45RO-negative cells positively selected for CCR7 and excluded terminally differentiated effector memory CD45RA+ cells. Sequencing was performed on naive CD8+ T cells sorted from blood. The source is a man younger than 30 in good health.

The CDR3 region is CAIIPEAGANTEAFF. Here the CDR3 DNA reads TGTGCCATCATCCCTGAGGCAGGGGCGAACACTGAAGCTTTCTTT. This chain connects TRBV10-3 to TRBJ1-1; a possible D gene is TRBD1 (6 bases). V was shortened by 7 bases and J by 1 base, with 16 bases between the two germline ends. The CDR3 contains 15 residues. Germline V gene lookup returns CDR1 ENHRY and CDR2 SYGVKD.

This chain joins TRBV27 and TRBJ2-3; D unresolved. The V gene's germline CDR1 is MNHEY and CDR2 SMNVEV (reference sequence). V gave up 5 bases and J gave up 3 bases, with 12 bases separating them. CDR3 length: 14 residues. CDR3 protein: CASSPELRTDTQYF. CDR3 in DNA: TGTGCCAGCAGTCCAGAGTTACGGACAGATACGCAGTATTTT.

The chain carries TRBV11-2 and TRBJ1-3; D unclear. Germline CDR1 reads SGHAT; CDR2 reads FQNNGV. Trimming removed 5 bases at V and 6 bases at J, with 17 bases between. CDR3 size: 15 residues. The CDR3 reads CASSPSGRAPNTIYF. The CDR3 DNA sequence: TGTGCCAGCAGCCCCTCGGGGAGAGCCCCAAACACCATATATTTT.

This chain joins TRBV5-6 and TRBJ2-2; tentative D call: TRBD2 (5 bases). Germline V lookup: CDR1 SGHDT, CDR2 YYEEEE. The CDR3 spans 15 residues. Trimming took 3 bases from V and 2 from J, leaving 11 bases between them. The CDR3 DNA reads as TGTGCCAGCAGCTCTGGACTGTCAAACACCGGGGAGCTGTTTTTT. Its protein product is CASSSGLSNTGELFF.

The V gene is TRBV1, the J gene TRBJ2-1; TRBD2 reflects the table's D call only, with no check against the DNA. TRBV1 is a pseudogene segment. The CDR3 spans 18 residues. The chain's CDR3 is CTSRPGLAESSAHNEQFF. CDR3 sequence (DNA): TGCACCAGCCGACCGGGACTAGCGGAATCATCAGCGCACAATGAGCAGTTCTTC.

This chain connects TRBV9 to TRBJ2-3, with D unresolved. The CDR3 consists of 13 residues. Trimming stripped 0 bases from V and 7 bases from J, with 9 bases between. Per the germline V gene, CDR1 is SGDLS and CDR2 is YYNGEE. CDR3 sequence reads: CASSVAPGYTQYF. As DNA, the CDR3 is TGTGCCAGCAGCGTAGCCCCGGGTTATACGCAGTATTTT. The complete variable domain, with remaining parts taken from reference TRBV9 and TRBJ2-3, reads DSGVTQTPKHLITATGQRVTLRCSPRSGDLSVYWYQQSLDQGLQFLIQYYNGEERAKGNILERFSAQQFPDLHSELNLSSLELGDSALYFCASSVAPGYTQYFGPGTRLTVL.

The rearrangement uses TRBV9 and TRBJ2-3; 7 bases are shared with TRBD2. Per germline, CDR1 SGDLS and CDR2 YYNGEE. This CDR3 is 15 amino acids long. Trimming removed 0 bases from V and 2 bases from J; junction bases left unmatched: 3. CDR3 sequence (DNA): TGTGCCAGCAGCGTAGAAAGCGGGGACACAGATACGCAGTATTTT. Translation gives CASSVESGDTDTQYF.

This chain joins TRBV2 and TRBJ2-4; D remains ambiguous. The CDR3 is 16 amino acids. V was cut by 6 bases and J by 0 bases, with 15 bases left in between. Looked up from germline, CDR1 is SNHLY and CDR2 is FYNNEI. The CDR3 DNA sequence: TGTGCCAGCAGCGTCGGGTCGATCAGAGCCAAAAACATTCAGTACTTC. Protein sequence: CASSVGSIRAKNIQYF.

V is TRBV2 and J is TRBJ1-1; 8 bases agree with TRBD1. CDR3 length: 14 amino acids. The ends lost 4 bases at V and 5 bases at J; junction bases unmatched: 6. CDR1 SNHLY and CDR2 FYNNEI come from the germline V gene. The CDR3 nucleotides read TGTGCCAGCAGTGCCGGCAGGGGGCGTACTGAAGCTTTCTTT. It specifies CASSAGRGRTEAFF.

The chain recombines TRBV6-1 with TRBJ2-1; possibly TRBD2 for D (6 bases). Germline CDR1 is MNHNS and CDR2 is SASEGT. CDR3 size: 15 residues. Trimming pared 2 bases from V and 1 base from J, leaving 9 bases between. In nucleotides, the CDR3 is TGTGCCAGCAGTGAAACGGGAGTTTCCTACAATGAGCAGTTCTTC. Translation: CASSETGVSYNEQFF.

This clone appeared once. The rearrangement uses TRBV28 and TRBJ1-1, with D possibly TRBD1 on 5 matching bases. From germline, CDR1 is MDHEN and CDR2 SYDVKM. The CDR3 is made up of 16 amino acids. V gave up 2 bases and J gave up 4 bases, with 17 bases separating them. CDR3 in amino acids: CASSLRGAGGGTEAFF. CDR3 sequence (DNA): TGTGCCAGCAGTTTACGCGGGGCCGGTGGGGGCACTGAAGCTTTCTTT. Based on the CDR3 plus reference TRBV28 and TRBJ1-1, the full variable domain is DVKVTQSSRYLVKRTGEKVFLECVQDMDHENMFWYRQDPGLGLRLIYFSYDVKMKEKGDIPEGYSVSREKKERFSLILESASTNQTSMYLCASSLRGAGGGTEAFFGQGTRLTVV.

This clone turned up a few times. The chain employs TRBV4-3 and TRBJ1-1; D not resolved. This CDR3 comprises 14 residues. The germline CDR1 and CDR2 sequences are LGHNA and YSLEER. V was trimmed by 4 bases and J by 0 bases, leaving 9 bases between them. The CDR3 here is CASSPFGVNTEAFF. CDR3 sequence (DNA): TGCGCCAGCAGCCCTTTCGGGGTGAACACTGAAGCTTTCTTT.

This rearrangement joins TRBV2 to TRBJ1-5, with 9 bases aligning to TRBD1. Germline V gene sequence: CDR1 SNHLY, CDR2 FYNNEI. V gave up 7 bases and J gave up 6 bases; unmatched junction bases: 13. This CDR3 region has 16 residues. The CDR3 coding sequence is TGTGCCAGCAATCCGGGACAGGGTGCGGCTGGTCAGCCCCAGCATTTT. This translates into CASNPGQGAAGQPQHF.

The chain combines TRBV18 with TRBJ2-7; D tentatively reads TRBD1 or TRBD2 (5 bases each). CDR1 is KGHSH and CDR2 is LQKENI in the germline V gene. This CDR3 is built from 14 residues. V was pared by 3 bases and J by 6 bases, with 15 bases between. The CDR3 DNA sequence: TGTGCCAGCTCACCCCCGGGGCCGATACCCGAGCAGTACTTC. It encodes CASSPPGPIPEQYF.

The V call is TRBV10-2, the J call TRBJ2-7; 12 nucleotides agree with TRBD2. The trim removed 5 bases at V and 1 base at J, leaving 3 bases unmatched. The CDR3 is 15 residues long. Germline CDR1 WSHSY, CDR2 SAAADI. The CDR3 region has the DNA TGCGCCAGCAGTACTAGCGGGGGGTTTTCCTACGAGCAGTACTTC. It yields the protein CASSTSGGFSYEQYF.

The gene calls are TRBV29-1 and TRBJ1-1; TRBD1 might be the D (5 bases). Per the germline V gene, CDR1 is SQVTM and CDR2 is ANQGSEA. Trimming shortened V by 1 base and J by 4 bases, and 7 bases separated the two germline ends. The CDR3 has 12 residues. CDR3 DNA sequence: TGCAGCGTTGAAGGGGACGGCACTGAAGCTTTCTTT. Protein product: CSVEGDGTEAFF.

V usage is TRBV27 and J usage is TRBJ2-3; 9 bases fit TRBD1. CDR3 size: 16 residues. Trimming cost V 3 bases and J 4 bases; bases outside gene matches: 8. The germline CDR1 and CDR2 sequences are MNHEY and SMNVEV (reference sequence). The CDR3 is CASSLAGTGFPDTQYF. CDR3 nucleotides: TGTGCCAGCAGTTTGGCCGGGACAGGGTTTCCAGATACGCAGTATTTT.

This clone was detected only a few times. The rearrangement joins TRBV6-6 to TRBJ1-2; the D is unclear. V lost 0 bases to trimming and J lost 4 bases, with 9 bases between them. Germline CDR1 and CDR2: MNHNY and SVGAGI (reference sequence). The CDR3 covers 14 residues. CDR3 DNA sequence: TGTGCCAGCAGTTACTCTGCGCCGGGCTATGGCTACACCTTC. This gives the protein CASSYSAPGYGYTF.

The chain is built from TRBV7-2 and TRBJ2-2; the match to TRBD2 covers 7 bases. J gave up 1 base and V 3 bases, and 5 bases lay outside the gene matches. Per germline, CDR1 SGHTA and CDR2 FQGNSA. This CDR3 contains 16 residues. The CDR3 nucleotides read TGTGCCAGCAGCTTGGGAGGGGTCCAGAACACCGGGGAGCTGTTTTTT. Protein: CASSLGGVQNTGELFF.

As concerns this clone: One end of the junction fails to match germline, which may point to a read error. Other DNA sequences in this specimen translate into the identical CDR3. The genes are TRBV27 and TRBJ1-1; TRBD1 matches 8 bases. CDR1 is MNHEY, CDR2 SMNVEV, per germline (reference sequence). The CDR3 sequence is 16 residues long. CDR3 region: CASSLSPGTGNTEAFF. CDR3 bases: TGTGCCAGCAGTCTATCCCCCGGGACAGGGAACACTGAAGCTTTCTTT.

The genes are TRBV18 and TRBJ2-7, with 8 bases aligning to TRBD1. From germline, CDR1 is KGHSH and CDR2 LQKENI. The trim removed 2 bases at V and 7 bases at J, leaving 7 bases unmatched. CDR3 length: 14 amino acids. The CDR3 coding sequence is TGTGCCAGCTCACCAGAGACAGGGGTGAGGGAGCAGTACTTC. Amino acids: CASSPETGVREQYF.

J is TRBJ2-1 and V is TRBV11-1, with 7 bases fitting TRBD2. CDR1 SGHAT and CDR2 FQDESV come from the germline V gene (reference sequence). The V segment lost 1 base and the J segment 0 bases; nucleotides outside the gene matches: 3. CDR3 length: 16 amino acids. The CDR3 sequence is CASSLEAGSSYNEQFF. The CDR3 DNA sequence: TGTGCCAGCAGCTTAGAAGCGGGGAGCTCCTACAATGAGCAGTTCTTC.

The gene calls are TRBV27 and TRBJ2-3; D call uncertain. Germline CDR1 is MNHEY and CDR2 is SMNVEV (reference sequence). V lost 0 bases and J lost 3, with 10 bases in between. The CDR3 is made up of 15 amino acids. This chain's CDR3 is CASSLSPGPTDTQYF. Here the CDR3 DNA reads TGTGCCAGCAGTTTATCACCCGGGCCAACAGATACGCAGTATTTT.

This rearrangement joins TRBV7-9 to TRBJ1-4; 7 nucleotides align to TRBD1. The CDR3 runs to 14 residues. The ends lost 7 bases at V and 6 bases at J; junction bases unmatched: 8. Germline V CDR1 and CDR2: SEHNR, FQNEAQ (reference sequence). This CDR3 reads CASNQGGLDEKLFF. CDR3 DNA sequence: TGTGCCAGCAATCAGGGGGGGTTGGATGAAAAACTGTTTTTT.